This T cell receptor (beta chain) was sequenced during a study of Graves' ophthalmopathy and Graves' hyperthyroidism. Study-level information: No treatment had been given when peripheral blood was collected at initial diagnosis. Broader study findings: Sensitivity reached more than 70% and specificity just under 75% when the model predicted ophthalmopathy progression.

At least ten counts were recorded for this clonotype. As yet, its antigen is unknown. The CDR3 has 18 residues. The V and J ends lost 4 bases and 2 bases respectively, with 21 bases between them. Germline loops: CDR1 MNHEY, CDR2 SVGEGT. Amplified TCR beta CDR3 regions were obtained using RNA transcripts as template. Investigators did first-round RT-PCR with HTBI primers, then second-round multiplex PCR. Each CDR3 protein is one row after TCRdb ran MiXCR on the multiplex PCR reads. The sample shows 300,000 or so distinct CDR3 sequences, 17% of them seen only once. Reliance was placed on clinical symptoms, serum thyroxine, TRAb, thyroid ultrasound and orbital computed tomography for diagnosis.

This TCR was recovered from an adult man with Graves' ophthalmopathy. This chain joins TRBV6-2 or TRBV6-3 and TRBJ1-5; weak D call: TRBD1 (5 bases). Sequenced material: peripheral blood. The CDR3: CASSSRGGGTARNQPQHF. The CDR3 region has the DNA TGTGCCAGCAGTTCGCGAGGTGGAGGGACCGCCCGCAATCAGCCCCAGCATTTT.